This is a list of T cell receptor beta chains from one sample in a study of technical replicates of blood from several donors. Generated by immunoSEQ multiplex PCR, the TCRdb table keeps only in-frame clones and is missing some. The sample includes some 85,000 clones, about 96% of them seen just once. The sample was T cells isolated from PBMCs. These receptors came from a human donor in good health. Both conserved end residues are part of each CDR3. D genes are given only for firm matches. Size is omitted from some rows. Given values are once, few, many or a class for expanded clones.

D gene,J gene,clone size,V gene,CDR3 protein,CDR3 DNA
TRBD1,TRBJ2-2,-,TRBV18,CASSPPGTGAGELFF,TGTGCCAGCTCACCTCCCGGGACAGGGGCCGGGGAGCTGTTTTTT
TRBD2,TRBJ2-7,-,TRBV5-6,CASSLGAGGYEQYF,TGTGCCAGCAGCTTGGGAGCGGGGGGATACGAGCAGTACTTC
TRBD1,TRBJ2-1,-,TRBV7-2,CASSRDSSPYNEQFF,TGTGCCAGCAGCCGGGACAGCTCTCCCTACAATGAGCAGTTCTTC
-,TRBJ1-5,-,TRBV19,CASTEGLGGPQHF,TGTGCCAGTACCGAGGGGCTCGGGGGGCCCCAGCATTTT
TRBD2,TRBJ2-3,-,TRBV2,CAREPSGSPTDTQYF,TGTGCCAGAGAACCTAGCGGGAGTCCCACAGATACGCAGTATTTT
-,TRBJ2-3,-,TRBV11-3,CASSFQLTQGDTQYF,TGTGCCAGCAGCTTCCAACTCACCCAGGGCGATACGCAGTATTTT
-,TRBJ1-1,-,TRBV30,CAWSGGEGAFF,TGTGCCTGGAGTGGAGGGGAGGGAGCTTTCTTT
-,TRBJ1-3,-,TRBV7-9,CASSFNIRTGSGNTIYF,TGTGCCAGCAGCTTCAATATTCGTACAGGTTCCGGAAACACCATATATTTT
TRBD2,TRBJ2-1,-,TRBV7-9,CASSKGLAGVGGEQFF,TGTGCCAGCAGCAAAGGGTTAGCGGGAGTCGGTGGTGAGCAGTTCTTC
TRBD1,TRBJ1-2,-,TRBV7-2,CASSLAGQGANTF,TGTGCCAGCAGCTTAGCAGGACAGGGGGCTAACACCTTC
TRBD2,TRBJ2-3,-,TRBV11-3,CASSLPTSGDTDTQYF,TGTGCCAGCAGCTTACCGACTAGCGGGGATACAGATACGCAGTATTTT
TRBD1,TRBJ1-1,-,TRBV19,CATGQGLNTEAFF,TGTGCCACTGGACAGGGTCTGAACACTGAAGCTTTCTTT
-,TRBJ2-7,-,TRBV27,CASSQRPRDEQYF,TGTGCCAGCAGTCAAAGGCCCCGGGACGAGCAGTACTTC
-,TRBJ1-6,-,TRBV6-5,CASGLGGAVNSPLHF,TGTGCCAGCGGTCTGGGGGGGGCAGTTAATTCACCCCTCCACTTT
-,TRBJ2-7,-,TRBV27,CASGHYEQYF,TGTGCCAGCGGGCACTACGAGCAGTACTTC
-,TRBJ1-2,-,TRBV6-5,CATERGPNYGYTF,TGTGCCACCGAACGAGGTCCTAACTATGGCTACACCTTC
TRBD1,TRBJ1-1,-,TRBV14,CASSPRTGGFMNTEAFF,TGTGCCAGCAGCCCCAGGACAGGGGGATTCATGAACACTGAAGCTTTCTTT
-,TRBJ2-5,-,TRBV28,CASSFEAAETQYF,TGTGCCAGCAGTTTCGAAGCCGCAGAGACCCAGTACTTC
-,TRBJ1-1,once,TRBV11-1,CASSLLSRTEAFF,TGTGCCAGCAGCTTATTATCCCGGACTGAAGCTTTCTTT
-,TRBJ1-5,-,TRBV28,CASSLPEGWMRSQPQHF,TGTGCCAGCAGTTTACCGGAGGGTTGGATGAGAAGTCAGCCCCAGCATTTT
TRBD2,TRBJ2-1,-,TRBV5-1,CASSSTSGSANEQFF,TGCGCCAGCAGCTCCACTAGCGGGAGTGCAAATGAGCAGTTCTTC
-,TRBJ2-3,-,TRBV28,CASSSVSWGTDTQYF,TGTGCCAGCAGCTCCGTTAGCTGGGGCACAGATACGCAGTATTTT
TRBD2,TRBJ2-1,-,TRBV5-1,CASSSLTSGSGEQFF,TGCGCCAGCAGCTCTCTGACTAGCGGGAGCGGTGAGCAGTTCTTC
TRBD2,TRBJ2-7,-,TRBV15,CATSRGGLALNEQYF,TGTGCCACCAGCAGAGGGGGACTAGCGCTTAACGAGCAGTACTTC
-,TRBJ2-1,-,TRBV7-2,CASSLGGDISYNEQFF,TGTGCCAGCAGCTTAGGCGGGGATATCTCCTACAATGAGCAGTTCTTC
-,TRBJ1-2,-,TRBV20-1,CSARAGDYTF,TGCAGTGCTAGAGCCGGAGACTACACCTTC
TRBD2,TRBJ2-1,-,TRBV19,CASKLTGGNEQFF,TGTGCCAGTAAATTGACGGGAGGCAATGAGCAGTTCTTC
-,TRBJ2-3,-,TRBV30,CAWSVGGGADTQYF,TGTGCCTGGAGTGTAGGGGGGGGCGCAGATACGCAGTATTTT
TRBD1,TRBJ1-2,-,TRBV25-1,CASSVWTGDFNYGYTF,TGTGCCAGCAGTGTTTGGACAGGGGATTTCAACTATGGCTACACCTTC
TRBD2,TRBJ2-1,-,TRBV5-1,CASSEAGGSYNEQFF,TGCGCCAGCAGCGAAGCGGGAGGATCCTACAATGAGCAGTTCTTC
-,TRBJ2-1,-,TRBV7-3,CASSLSSVARPNEQFF,TGTGCCAGCAGCTTATCTAGCGTGGCGCGGCCCAATGAGCAGTTCTTC
-,TRBJ2-2,-,TRBV6-6,CASSYLPGSGELFF,TGTGCCAGCAGTTACCTCCCGGGGTCCGGGGAGCTGTTTTTT
TRBD2,TRBJ2-7,-,TRBV10-3,CAISEPTSGSNEQYF,TGTGCCATCAGTGAGCCGACTAGCGGGAGCAACGAGCAGTACTTC
TRBD1,TRBJ1-4,-,TRBV6-1,CASSGRTGGSEKLFF,TGTGCCAGCAGTGGCCGGACAGGGGGAAGTGAAAAACTGTTTTTT
-,TRBJ2-7,-,TRBV7-9,CASSFGGRGEGQYF,TGTGCCAGCAGCTTCGGGGGGCGGGGTGAGGGGCAGTACTTC
-,TRBJ1-5,-,TRBV28,CASSLPGEGQPQHF,TGTGCCAGCAGTTTGCCCGGGGAGGGTCAGCCCCAGCATTTT
TRBD1,TRBJ1-2,-,TRBV7-2,CASSRGTERGYTF,TGTGCCAGCAGCAGGGGGACAGAGCGAGGCTACACCTTC
TRBD1,TRBJ2-7,-,TRBV18,CASSHGTGYTYEQYF,TGTGCCAGCTCTCACGGGACAGGCTACACCTACGAGCAGTACTTC
-,TRBJ2-3,once,TRBV15,CATSRVIVADTQYF,TGTGCCACCAGCAGGGTCATAGTTGCAGATACGCAGTATTTT
TRBD2,TRBJ2-7,-,TRBV2,CASGTSTSGNSYEQYF,TGTGCCAGCGGGACATCGACTAGCGGGAACTCCTACGAGCAGTACTTC
-,TRBJ1-1,-,TRBV2,CASLGNTEAFF,TGTGCCAGCCTAGGTAACACTGAAGCTTTCTTT
TRBD1,TRBJ1-1,-,TRBV18,CASSGDRNTEAFF,TGTGCCAGCTCGGGGGACAGGAACACTGAAGCTTTCTTT
TRBD1,TRBJ1-2,-,TRBV7-2,CASSLGQGYGYTF,TGTGCCAGCAGCCTCGGACAGGGCTATGGCTACACCTTC
-,TRBJ2-2,-,TRBV2,CASSVRTPGGLTGELFF,TGTGCCAGCAGTGTTCGGACTCCCGGGGGTTTAACCGGGGAGCTGTTTTTT